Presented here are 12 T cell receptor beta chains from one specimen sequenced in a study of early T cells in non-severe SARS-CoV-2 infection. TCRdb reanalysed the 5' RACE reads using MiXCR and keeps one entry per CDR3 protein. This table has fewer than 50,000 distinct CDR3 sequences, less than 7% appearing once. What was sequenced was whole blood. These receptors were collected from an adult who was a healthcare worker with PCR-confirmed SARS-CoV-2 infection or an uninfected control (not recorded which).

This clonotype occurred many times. In DNA, the CDR3 is TGTGCCAGCAGCATGGACCGTCGACAGAATAATTCACCCCTCCACTTT. Its protein product is CASSMDRRQNNSPLHF. This chain uses TRBV12-3 or TRBV12-4 with TRBJ1-6; D might be TRBD1 (5 bases). The CDR3 has 16 residues. Trimming took 6 bases from V and 5 from J, leaving 17 bases between them.

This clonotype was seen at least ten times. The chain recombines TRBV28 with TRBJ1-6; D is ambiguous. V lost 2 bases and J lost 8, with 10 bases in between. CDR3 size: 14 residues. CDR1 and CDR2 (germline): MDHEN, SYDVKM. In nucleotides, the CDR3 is TGTGCCAGCAGTTTAACAGTCACTTATTCACCCCTCCACTTT. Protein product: CASSLTVTYSPLHF.

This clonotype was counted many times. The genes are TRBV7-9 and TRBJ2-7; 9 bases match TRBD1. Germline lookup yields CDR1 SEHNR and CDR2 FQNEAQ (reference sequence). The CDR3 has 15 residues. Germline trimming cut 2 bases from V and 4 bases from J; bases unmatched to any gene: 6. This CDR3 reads CASSLFRDRAYEQYF. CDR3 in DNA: TGTGCCAGCAGCTTATTTAGGGACAGGGCGTACGAGCAGTACTTC.

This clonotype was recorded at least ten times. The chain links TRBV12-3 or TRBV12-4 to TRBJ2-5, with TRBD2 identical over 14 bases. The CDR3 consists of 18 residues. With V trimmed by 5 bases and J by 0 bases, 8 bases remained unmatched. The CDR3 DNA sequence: TGTGCCAGCAGTATCGGACTAGCGGGGGGCCTCAACCAAGAGACCCAGTACTTC. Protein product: CASSIGLAGGLNQETQYF.

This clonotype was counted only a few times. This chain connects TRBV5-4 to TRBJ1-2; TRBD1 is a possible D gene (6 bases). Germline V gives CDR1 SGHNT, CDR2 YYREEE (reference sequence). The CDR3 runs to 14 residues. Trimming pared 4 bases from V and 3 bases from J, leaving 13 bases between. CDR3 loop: CASSRGAGYYGYTF. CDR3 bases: TGTGCCAGCAGCCGGGGGGCAGGCTACTATGGCTACACCTTC.

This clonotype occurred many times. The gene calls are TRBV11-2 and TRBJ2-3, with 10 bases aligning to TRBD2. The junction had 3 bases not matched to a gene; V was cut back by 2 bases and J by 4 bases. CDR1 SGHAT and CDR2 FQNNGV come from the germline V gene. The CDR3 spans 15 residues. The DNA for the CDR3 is TGTGCCAGCAGCTTACTAGCGGGGGCGGCAGATACGCAGTATTTT. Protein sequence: CASSLLAGAADTQYF.

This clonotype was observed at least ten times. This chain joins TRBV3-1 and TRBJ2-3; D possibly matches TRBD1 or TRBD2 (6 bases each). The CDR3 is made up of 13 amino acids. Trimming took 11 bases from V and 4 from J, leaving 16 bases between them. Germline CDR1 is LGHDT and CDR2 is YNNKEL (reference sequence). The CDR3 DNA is TGTGCCGCGGGACTCAGGGGTGCAGATACGCAGTATTTT. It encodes CAAGLRGADTQYF.

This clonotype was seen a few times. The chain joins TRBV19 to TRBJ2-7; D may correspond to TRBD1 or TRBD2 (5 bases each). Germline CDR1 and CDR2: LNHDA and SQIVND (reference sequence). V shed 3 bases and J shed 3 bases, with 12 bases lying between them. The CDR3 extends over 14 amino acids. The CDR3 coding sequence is TGTGCCAGTAGTATTTATCAGGGAGTCTACGAGCAGTACTTC. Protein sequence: CASSIYQGVYEQYF.

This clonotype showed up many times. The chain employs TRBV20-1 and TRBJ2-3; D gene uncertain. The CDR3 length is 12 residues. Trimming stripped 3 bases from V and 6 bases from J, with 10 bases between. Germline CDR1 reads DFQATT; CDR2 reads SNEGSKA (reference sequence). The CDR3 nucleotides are TGCAGTGCTAGCAGGTCTACGGATACGCAGTATTTT. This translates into CSASRSTDTQYF.

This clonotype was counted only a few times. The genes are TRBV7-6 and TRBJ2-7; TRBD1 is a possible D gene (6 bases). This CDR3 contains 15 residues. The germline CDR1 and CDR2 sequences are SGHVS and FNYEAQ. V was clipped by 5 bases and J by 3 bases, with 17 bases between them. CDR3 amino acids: CASSQESGTHYEQYF. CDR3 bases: TGTGCCAGCAGCCAAGAGTCCGGGACACACTACGAGCAGTACTTC.

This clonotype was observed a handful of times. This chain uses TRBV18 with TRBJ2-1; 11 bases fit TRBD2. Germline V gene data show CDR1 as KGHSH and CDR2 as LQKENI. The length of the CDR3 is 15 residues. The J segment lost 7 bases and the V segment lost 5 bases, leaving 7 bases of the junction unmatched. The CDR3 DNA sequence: TGTGCCAGCTCAGTCGGGACTAGCGGTAGAAATGAGCAGTTCTTC. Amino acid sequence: CASSVGTSGRNEQFF.

The CDR3 DNA reads as TGCAGTGCCTCTCCCGGCGGGGGGACAGAGTACGAGCAGTACTTC. Encoded protein: CSASPGGGTEYEQYF. This chain connects TRBV20-1 to TRBJ2-7, with a tentative D call TRBD2 (8 bases). Germline values: CDR1 DFQATT, CDR2 SNEGSKA (reference sequence). The ends were cut back, 6 bases at V and 4 bases at J, with 22 bases in the middle. This CDR3 spans 15 amino acids.